Included here is one TCR beta chain sequence, with context. Genomic DNA for TCR beta libraries, about 1.8 micrograms, came from cryopreserved PBMCs. Trimming removed 1 base at V and 1 base at J, with 11 bases between. Germline lookup yields CDR1 SGHAT and CDR2 FQNNGV. The CDR3 extends over 15 amino acids. This sample was included in a study of cytotoxic CD8 clonotypes in ibrutinib-treated CLL. Libraries were prepared by immunoSEQ multiplex PCR; TCRdb keeps only in-frame clonotypes and omits some of them. The repertoire holds 30,000 or so clones, 55% to 65% seen once, with approximately 15% in the top ten.

The origin of this receptor is a human donor with chronic lymphocytic leukemia. V gene TRBV11-2 combines with J gene TRBJ2-7; D possibly corresponds to TRBD1 (5 bases). Specimen: PBMCs, collected before ibrutinib treatment. The CDR3 bases are TGTGCCAGCAGCTTAGTGCAGGGAAGGTCCTACGAGCAGTACTTC. This encodes CASSLVQGRSYEQYF.